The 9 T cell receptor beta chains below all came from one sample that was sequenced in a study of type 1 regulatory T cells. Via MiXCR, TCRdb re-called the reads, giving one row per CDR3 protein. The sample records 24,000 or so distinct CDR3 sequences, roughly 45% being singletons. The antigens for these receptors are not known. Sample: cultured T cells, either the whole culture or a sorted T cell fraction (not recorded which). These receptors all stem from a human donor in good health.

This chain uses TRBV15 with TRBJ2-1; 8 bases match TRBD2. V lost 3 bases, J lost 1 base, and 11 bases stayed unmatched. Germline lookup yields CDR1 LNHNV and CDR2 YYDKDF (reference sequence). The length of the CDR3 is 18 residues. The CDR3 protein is CATSSRAGGGTSYNEQFF. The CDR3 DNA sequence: TGTGCCACCAGCAGCAGAGCCGGGGGGGGCACTTCCTACAATGAGCAGTTCTTC.

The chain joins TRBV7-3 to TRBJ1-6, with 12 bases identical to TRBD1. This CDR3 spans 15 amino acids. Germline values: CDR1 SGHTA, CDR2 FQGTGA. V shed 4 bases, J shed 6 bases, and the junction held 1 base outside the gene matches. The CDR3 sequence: CASSSGQGANSPLHF. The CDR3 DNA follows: TGTGCCAGCAGCTCGGGACAGGGGGCTAATTCACCCCTCCACTTT.

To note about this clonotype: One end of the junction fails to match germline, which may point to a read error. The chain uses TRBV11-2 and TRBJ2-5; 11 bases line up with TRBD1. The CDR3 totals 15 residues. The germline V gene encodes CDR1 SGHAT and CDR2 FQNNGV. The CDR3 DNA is TGTGCCAACAGCGGGCGGACAGGGGGCATGATGATCCAGTACTTC. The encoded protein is CANSGRTGGMMIQYF.

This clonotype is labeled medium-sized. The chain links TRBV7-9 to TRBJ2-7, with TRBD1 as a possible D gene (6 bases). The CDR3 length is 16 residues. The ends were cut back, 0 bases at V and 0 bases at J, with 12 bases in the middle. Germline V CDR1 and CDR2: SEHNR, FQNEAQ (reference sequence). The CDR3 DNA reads TGTGCCAGCAGCTTAGCGCCGGGACACCTCTCCTACGAGCAGTACTTC. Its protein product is CASSLAPGHLSYEQYF.

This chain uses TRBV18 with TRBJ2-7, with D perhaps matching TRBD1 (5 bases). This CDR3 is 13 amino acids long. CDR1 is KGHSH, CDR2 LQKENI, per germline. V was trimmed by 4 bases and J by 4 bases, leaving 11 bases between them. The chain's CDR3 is CASSRTQGYEQYF. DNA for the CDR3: TGTGCCAGCTCACGGACGCAGGGATACGAGCAGTACTTC. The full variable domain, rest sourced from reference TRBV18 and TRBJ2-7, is NAGVMQNPRHLVRRRGQEARLRCSPMKGHSHVYWYRQLPEEGLKFMVYLQKENIIDESGMPKERFSAEFPKEGPSILRIQQVVRGDSAAYFCASSRTQGYEQYFGPGTRLTVT.

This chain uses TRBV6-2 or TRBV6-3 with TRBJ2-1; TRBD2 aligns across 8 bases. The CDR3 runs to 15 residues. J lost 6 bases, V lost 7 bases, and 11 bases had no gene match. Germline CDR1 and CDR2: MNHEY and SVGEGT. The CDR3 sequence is CASNDRGGLINEQFF. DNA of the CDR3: TGTGCCAGCAACGACCGGGGGGGCCTTATCAATGAGCAGTTCTTC.

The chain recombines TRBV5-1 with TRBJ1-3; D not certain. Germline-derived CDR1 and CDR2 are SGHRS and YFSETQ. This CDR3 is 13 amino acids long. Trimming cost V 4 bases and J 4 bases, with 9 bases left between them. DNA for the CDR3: TGCGCCAGCAGCGGAGATAAAGGAAACACCATATATTTT. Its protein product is CASSGDKGNTIYF.

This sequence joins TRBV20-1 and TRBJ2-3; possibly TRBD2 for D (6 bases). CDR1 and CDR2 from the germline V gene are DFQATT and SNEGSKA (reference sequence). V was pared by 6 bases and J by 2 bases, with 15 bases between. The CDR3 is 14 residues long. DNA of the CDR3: TGCAGTGCCCCATCCGGGGGTTACACAGATACGCAGTATTTT. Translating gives CSAPSGGYTDTQYF.

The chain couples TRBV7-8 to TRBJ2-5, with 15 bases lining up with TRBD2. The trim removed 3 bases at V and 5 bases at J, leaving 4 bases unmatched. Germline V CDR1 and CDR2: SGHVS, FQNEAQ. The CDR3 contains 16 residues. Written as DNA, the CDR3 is TGTGCCAGCAGCTTGGGACTAGCGGGGGGTCGGGAGACCCAGTACTTC. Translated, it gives CASSLGLAGGRETQYF.